What follows are 15 T cell receptor beta chains derived from one specimen sequenced in a study of CD8 T cells in Susac syndrome. It was with random hexamers that roughly 0.45 to 1 ug RNA was reverse transcribed. TCRdb called the immunoSEQ multiplex PCR reads again in MiXCR, with one record for every CDR3 protein. The sample lists 140,000 or so distinct CDR3 sequences, about 94% occurring once. Sequencing was performed on CD4+ T cells from PBMCs. Every receptor here comes from a human donor with Susac syndrome.

This clonotype occurred once. V is TRBV13 and J is TRBJ2-7; 8 positions agree with TRBD2. Germline V gives CDR1 PRHDT, CDR2 FYEKMQ (reference sequence). The CDR3 loop spans 14 amino acids. V dropped 4 bases and J dropped 4; count of bases not matched to a gene: 6. Here the CDR3 DNA reads TGTGCCAGCAGCTCGTCTAGCGGGTGGTACGAGCAGTACTTC. Protein product: CASSSSSGWYEQYF.

The rearrangement uses TRBV2 and TRBJ1-2, with D unclear. Trimming pared 3 bases from V and 5 bases from J, leaving 13 bases between. The CDR3 has 14 residues. CDR1 is SNHLY and CDR2 is FYNNEI in the germline V gene. Here the CDR3 reads CASSDTLGKYGYTF. The CDR3 region has the DNA TGTGCCAGCAGTGACACCTTGGGGAAGTATGGCTACACCTTC.

The rearrangement uses TRBV12-3 or TRBV12-4 and TRBJ1-5; tentatively, D is TRBD1 (6 bases). The CDR3 length is 16 residues. Trimming pared 7 bases from V and 0 bases from J, leaving 16 bases between. This CDR3 reads CASTQSGGRSNQPQHF. In nucleotides, the CDR3 is TGTGCCAGCACTCAGTCCGGGGGGCGTAGCAATCAGCCCCAGCATTTT.

The genes are TRBV5-1 and TRBJ2-3; D possibly corresponds to TRBD2 (5 bases). The CDR3 consists of 12 residues. CDR1 and CDR2 from the germline V gene are SGHRS and YFSETQ. V lost 7 bases to trimming and J lost 4 bases, with 10 bases between them. CDR3 in amino acids: CASGDGADTQYF. The CDR3 DNA reads TGCGCCAGCGGAGACGGGGCAGATACGCAGTATTTT.

This sequence joins TRBV29-1 and TRBJ1-1; D is unresolved. V lost 4 bases and J lost 8, with 8 bases in between. From germline, CDR1 is SQVTM and CDR2 ANQGSEA. This CDR3 is built from 10 residues. The chain's CDR3 is CSVVSPEAFF. The CDR3 DNA reads TGCAGCGTTGTTTCCCCGGAAGCTTTCTTT.

This clonotype was observed once. V gene TRBV10-3 combines with J gene TRBJ2-4, with 8 bases fitting TRBD2. CDR3 length equals 13 residues. V shed 5 bases and J 5 bases; nucleotides not matched to a gene: 2. Germline assignment: CDR1 ENHRY and CDR2 SYGVKD. CDR3 region: CAISREGENIQYF. In DNA, the CDR3 is TGTGCCATCAGTCGGGAGGGGGAAAACATTCAGTACTTC.

The chain combines TRBV7-9 with TRBJ1-2; no clear D. Trimming pared 2 bases from V and 8 bases from J, leaving 12 bases between. The CDR3 contains 13 residues. CDR1 is SEHNR, CDR2 FQNEAQ, per germline (reference sequence). CDR3 sequence reads: CASSLPPSAGYTF. The CDR3 bases are TGTGCCAGCAGCTTACCTCCCTCGGCGGGCTACACCTTC.

The gene calls are TRBV27 and TRBJ1-6, with D perhaps TRBD1 (6 bases). CDR3 length: 12 residues. Germline CDR1 MNHEY, CDR2 SMNVEV (reference sequence). The ends were cut back, 5 bases at V and 9 bases at J, with 8 bases in the middle. CDR3 DNA sequence: TGTGCCAGCAGTCTAGGGGGTTCACCCCTCCACTTT. Encoded protein: CASSLGGSPLHF.

The CDR3 DNA follows: TGTGCCAGCAGCTCGGGACAATCGAACACTGAAGCTTTCTTT. This gives the protein CASSSGQSNTEAFF. The rearrangement uses TRBV7-9 and TRBJ1-1, with D maybe TRBD1 (6 bases). Trimming removed 4 bases from V and 1 base from J, with 10 bases in between. Germline CDR1 is SEHNR and CDR2 is FQNEAQ (reference sequence). This CDR3 spans 14 amino acids.

This clonotype was seen only once. V usage is TRBV28 and J usage is TRBJ2-6; D possibly matches TRBD1 or TRBD2 (5 bases each). The V end was cut by 6 bases, the J end by 4 bases, with 13 bases between. The CDR3 has 15 residues. Germline V gives CDR1 MDHEN, CDR2 SYDVKM. As DNA, the CDR3 is TGTGCCAGCAGCCAATCAGGGACCGGGGCCAACGTCCTGACTTTC. It translates to CASSQSGTGANVLTF.

This clonotype occurred once. V and J are TRBV25-1 and TRBJ2-7; TRBD2 aligns across 12 bases. The CDR3 spans 14 residues. Germline-derived CDR1 and CDR2 are MGHDK and SYGVNS. The V and J ends lost 3 bases and 4 bases, in that order; junction bases with no gene match: 1. The DNA for the CDR3 is TGTGCCAGCAGTGACCTAGCGGGGGGGTACGAGCAGTACTTC. It encodes CASSDLAGGYEQYF.

This chain links TRBV12-3 or TRBV12-4 with TRBJ1-1; 9 bases map to TRBD1. V trimming: 6 bases; J trimming: 3 bases; junction bases outside the gene matches: 5. CDR3 length: 14 residues. CDR3: CASRPNRGHTEAFF. CDR3 sequence (DNA): TGTGCCAGCAGACCCAACAGGGGGCACACTGAAGCTTTCTTT.

The chain is built from TRBV6-6 and TRBJ1-1, with unresolved D. The length of the CDR3 is 13 residues. In germline, CDR1 is MNHNY, CDR2 SVGAGI (reference sequence). The V and J ends lost 1 base and 3 bases respectively, with 6 bases between them. The CDR3 reads CASSYFTDTEAFF. The DNA of the CDR3 is TGTGCCAGCAGTTACTTCACGGACACTGAAGCTTTCTTT.

The chain joins TRBV24-1 to TRBJ2-3; D is possibly TRBD1 (6 bases). The CDR3 is 13 residues long. Germline CDR1 reads KGHDR; CDR2 reads SFDVKD. Trimming stripped 5 bases from V and 5 bases from J, with 10 bases between. The DNA for the CDR3 is TGTGCCACCAGTGCCTCGACAGGAGATACGCAGTATTTT. Translated: CATSASTGDTQYF.

The V call is TRBV10-3, the J call TRBJ1-5; 7 nucleotides agree with TRBD1. Losses at the gene ends were 8 bases for V and 5 bases for J; bases not matched to a gene: 6. This CDR3 region has 13 residues. Germline CDR1 and CDR2: ENHRY and SYGVKD. The CDR3 here is CAIGQGVYQPQHF. DNA of the CDR3: TGTGCCATCGGCCAGGGGGTTTATCAGCCCCAGCATTTT.